These 21 T cell receptor beta chains came from one sample sequenced in a study of T cells in Graves' hyperthyroidism and ophthalmopathy. Authors of the study amplified TCR beta CDR3 regions from RNA transcripts. Using the HTBI primer set, a first-round RT-PCR was run on the TCR CDR3. Via MiXCR, TCRdb re-called the multiplex PCR reads, giving one row per CDR3 protein. The data show hundreds of thousands of distinct CDR3 sequences, about 17% seen once. The sample was blood. The source of these receptors is a woman younger than 30 with Graves' ophthalmopathy.

The rearrangement links TRBV20-1 to TRBJ1-4, with 8 nucleotides matching TRBD1. The trim removed 1 base at V and 3 bases at J, leaving 7 bases unmatched. Germline-derived CDR1 and CDR2 are DFQATT and SNEGSKA (reference sequence). The CDR3 is 16 residues long. The CDR3 DNA follows: TGCAGTGCTAGAGTTCAGGGGGCGCAGGCTAATGAAAAACTGTTTTTT. Encoded protein: CSARVQGAQANEKLFF.

This clonotype was observed at least ten times. The chain employs TRBV7-9 and TRBJ1-1; weak D call: TRBD1 (6 bases). The length of the CDR3 is 15 residues. Between the trimmed V and J ends, which lost 3 bases and 1 base, there was a span of 12 bases. Per germline, CDR1 SEHNR and CDR2 FQNEAQ (reference sequence). For the CDR3, the DNA is TGTGCCAGCAGCTTTACTACGACAGGGAACACTGAAGCTTTCTTT. It translates to CASSFTTTGNTEAFF.

This clonotype was seen at least ten times. The V call is TRBV6-6, the J call TRBJ2-3, with 7 positions matching TRBD2. This CDR3 comprises 15 residues. CDR1 is MNHNY and CDR2 is SVGAGI in the germline V gene (reference sequence). The trim removed 2 bases at V and 2 bases at J, leaving 4 bases unmatched. CDR3 region: CASSYGGGSTDTQYF. Written as DNA, the CDR3 is TGTGCCAGCAGTTACGGGGGGGGATCCACAGATACGCAGTATTTT.

This clonotype was found many times. The genes are TRBV28 and TRBJ2-7; D tentatively reads TRBD1 or TRBD2 (5 bases each). The CDR3 length is 14 residues. CDR1 is MDHEN, CDR2 SYDVKM, per germline. Between the trimmed V and J ends, which lost 3 bases and 6 bases, there was a span of 15 bases. This CDR3 reads CASSFSGQLVEQYF. The CDR3 region has the DNA TGTGCCAGCAGTTTCTCTGGACAACTAGTCGAGCAGTACTTC.

This clonotype was observed a few times. The V call is TRBV25-1, the J call TRBJ2-5; 11 nucleotides line up with TRBD2. The CDR3 is made up of 15 amino acids. The V gene's germline CDR1 is MGHDK and CDR2 SYGVNS. V trimming: 2 bases; J trimming: 4 bases; junction bases outside the gene matches: 3. CDR3 sequence (DNA): TGTGCCAGCAGTGAAAAAGGACTAGCGGGAGAGACCCAGTACTTC. As protein: CASSEKGLAGETQYF.

This clonotype has just a few counts. The CDR3 region has the DNA TGCAGTGCCGCGTCGGGGTCTGGGGCCAACGTCCTGACTTTC. It is translated as CSAASGSGANVLTF. The rearrangement joins TRBV20-1 to TRBJ2-6; a weak D match, TRBD2 (5 bases). There are 14 residues in the CDR3. CDR1 and CDR2 (germline): DFQATT, SNEGSKA (reference sequence). Deletions cut 6 bases from V and 1 base from J, with 10 bases between.

This clonotype was counted at least ten times. The rearrangement links TRBV13 to TRBJ1-2; possible D gene TRBD1, 5 bases. V was trimmed by 3 bases and J by 4 bases, leaving 15 bases between them. Germline V CDR1 and CDR2: PRHDT, FYEKMQ (reference sequence). This CDR3 has 15 residues. CDR3: CASSFGRRRGYGYTF. As DNA, the CDR3 is TGTGCCAGCAGCTTCGGCAGACGGAGGGGCTATGGCTACACCTTC. Full variable domain (outside the CDR3, taken from reference TRBV13 and TRBJ1-2): AAGVIQSPRHLIKEKRETATLKCYPIPRHDTVYWYQQGPGQDPQFLISFYEKMQSDKGSIPDRFSAQQFSDYHSELNMSSLELGDSALYFCASSFGRRRGYGYTFGSGTRLTVV.

V gene TRBV18 combines with J gene TRBJ1-1, with D maybe TRBD1 (6 bases). The CDR3 is 16 amino acids. Between the trimmed V and J ends, which lost 2 bases and 1 base, there was a span of 14 bases. Germline V gene lookup returns CDR1 KGHSH and CDR2 LQKENI. Here the CDR3 DNA reads TGTGCCAGCTCACCAGGGGTTCGGGGACAGAACACTGAAGCTTTCTTT. This gives the protein CASSPGVRGQNTEAFF.

This clonotype was seen only a few times. The gene calls are TRBV28 and TRBJ1-5; the D gene is possibly TRBD1 (5 bases). Deletions cut 6 bases from V and 4 bases from J, with 10 bases between. Germline-derived CDR1 and CDR2 are MDHEN and SYDVKM. The CDR3 consists of 13 residues. CDR3 region: CASRDTGNQPQHF. DNA of the CDR3: TGTGCCAGCAGGGACACAGGTAATCAGCCCCAGCATTTT.

The chain uses TRBV28 and TRBJ2-7; 11 nucleotides align to TRBD2. V was pared by 2 bases and J by 2 bases, with 8 bases of the junction left unmatched. This CDR3 is 17 amino acids long. The germline V gene has CDR1 MDHEN and CDR2 SYDVKM. In DNA, the CDR3 is TGTGCCAGCAGTTTACAGGCTAGCGGGAGGATCCCCTACGAGCAGTACTTC. This sequence encodes CASSLQASGRIPYEQYF.

V is TRBV10-2 and J is TRBJ1-5; tentative D call: TRBD1 (5 bases). Germline V CDR1 and CDR2: WSHSY, SAAADI. The V end lost 4 bases, the J end lost 3 bases, and 7 bases lay between the germline ends. The CDR3 is made up of 13 amino acids. The CDR3 here is CASSGGINQPQHF. In DNA form, the CDR3 reads TGCGCCAGCAGTGGGGGGATCAATCAGCCCCAGCATTTT.

This clonotype was detected ten times or more. The chain has TRBV15 and TRBJ1-5; 7 bases map to TRBD1. J was trimmed by 2 bases and V by 2 bases; bases with no gene match: 6. There are 16 residues in the CDR3. CDR1 and CDR2 (germline): LNHNV, YYDKDF (reference sequence). CDR3 nucleotide sequence: TGTGCCACCAGCAGAACTCGACAGGGAGGCAATCAGCCCCAGCATTTT. It is translated as CATSRTRQGGNQPQHF.

This clonotype was seen many times. The chain uses TRBV28 and TRBJ2-4, with 14 bases identical to TRBD2. The V and J ends lost 7 bases and 8 bases, in that order; junction bases with no gene match: 4. Germline-derived CDR1 and CDR2 are MDHEN and SYDVKM. This CDR3 comprises 14 residues. The CDR3 nucleotides read TGTGCCAGCACCGAGGGACTAGCGGGAGACATTCAGTACTTC. It codes for CASTEGLAGDIQYF.

This clonotype was seen repeatedly, ten times or more. V gene TRBV11-3 combines with J gene TRBJ1-2; a weak D match, TRBD1 (5 bases). The germline V gene encodes CDR1 SGHNT and CDR2 YENEEA. CDR3 length: 13 residues. The V end was cut by 6 bases, the J end by 12 bases, with 20 bases between. The CDR3 here is CASRPDPGTSNTF. CDR3 nucleotide sequence: TGTGCCAGCAGACCCGACCCGGGGACGTCGAACACCTTC.

The chain employs TRBV19 and TRBJ2-6; perhaps D is TRBD1 or TRBD2 (5 bases each). Trimming took 7 bases from V and 0 from J, leaving 16 bases between them. In germline, CDR1 is LNHDA, CDR2 SQIVND (reference sequence). This CDR3 is built from 17 residues. The CDR3 DNA follows: TGTGCCAGTATTCCGGGACCGTCACTCTCTGGGGCCAACGTCCTGACTTTC. Translation gives CASIPGPSLSGANVLTF.

The table lists this clonotype with a few counts. The chain uses TRBV9 and TRBJ1-4; TRBD1 is a possible D gene (6 bases). The CDR3 runs 15 residues. Germline V gene data show CDR1 as SGDLS and CDR2 as YYNGEE. V lost 0 bases and J lost 0, with 6 bases in between. The CDR3 sequence: CASSVEGATNEKLFF. The DNA for the CDR3 is TGTGCCAGCAGCGTAGAGGGGGCAACTAATGAAAAACTGTTTTTT.

This chain connects TRBV28 to TRBJ2-4; 15 bases match TRBD2. The CDR3 sequence is 17 residues long. Germline V gene data show CDR1 as MDHEN and CDR2 as SYDVKM. V trimming: 7 bases; J trimming: 3 bases; junction bases outside the gene matches: 7. CDR3 bases: TGTGCCAGCACCACGGGACTAGCGGGAGGAGACAAAAACATTCAGTACTTC. This translates into CASTTGLAGGDKNIQYF.

This clonotype was observed many times. J is TRBJ1-1 and V is TRBV18, with D uncertain. CDR3 length: 13 residues. The V gene's germline CDR1 is KGHSH and CDR2 LQKENI. The ends were cut back, 4 bases at V and 5 bases at J, with 11 bases in the middle. The CDR3, as DNA: TGTGCCAGCTCACTGAAGACTGGGACTGAAGCTTTCTTT. Residues: CASSLKTGTEAFF.

In its sample, this clonotype was seen many times. The chain uses TRBV7-9 and TRBJ2-7; possibly TRBD2 for D (6 bases). From germline, CDR1 is SEHNR and CDR2 FQNEAQ (reference sequence). V was shortened by 3 bases and J by 4 bases, with 13 bases between the two germline ends. The CDR3 extends over 14 amino acids. In DNA form, the CDR3 reads TGTGCCAGCAGCTTCACTGGGACTCCTTACGAGCAGTACTTC. It codes for CASSFTGTPYEQYF. The full variable domain, completed using reference TRBV7-9 and TRBJ2-7, is DTGVSQNPRHKITKRGQNVTFRCDPISEHNRLYWYRQTLGQGPEFLTYFQNEAQLEKSRLLSDRFSAERPKGSFSTLEIQRTEQGDSAMYLCASSFTGTPYEQYFGPGTRLTVT.

This clonotype has more than one count but fewer than ten. The rearrangement uses TRBV10-3 and TRBJ2-5; 12 bases agree with TRBD2. The germline gives CDR1 ENHRY, CDR2 SYGVKD. CDR3 length equals 14 residues. The V gene end was trimmed by 10 bases and the J gene end by 1 base; junction bases not matched to a gene: 4. This chain's CDR3 is CATRTSGAQETQYF. The CDR3 nucleotides read TGTGCCACACGGACTAGCGGGGCCCAAGAGACCCAGTACTTC.

This clonotype came up many times. The V gene is TRBV7-3, the J gene TRBJ2-3; 12 bases agree with TRBD2. V shed 3 bases, J shed 2 bases, and the junction held 6 bases outside the gene matches. This CDR3 has 17 amino acids. CDR1 is SGHTA and CDR2 is FQGTGA in the germline V gene. The CDR3 DNA is TGTGCCAGCAGCTTGACTAGCGGGAGCCCTTTCACAGATACGCAGTATTTT. This encodes CASSLTSGSPFTDTQYF. Drawing the rest from reference TRBV7-3 and TRBJ2-3, the complete variable domain is GAGVSQTPSNKVTEKGKYVELRCDPISGHTALYWYRQSLGQGPEFLIYFQGTGAADDSGLPNDRFFAVRPEGSVSTLKIQRTERGDSAVYLCASSLTSGSPFTDTQYFGPGTRLTVL.